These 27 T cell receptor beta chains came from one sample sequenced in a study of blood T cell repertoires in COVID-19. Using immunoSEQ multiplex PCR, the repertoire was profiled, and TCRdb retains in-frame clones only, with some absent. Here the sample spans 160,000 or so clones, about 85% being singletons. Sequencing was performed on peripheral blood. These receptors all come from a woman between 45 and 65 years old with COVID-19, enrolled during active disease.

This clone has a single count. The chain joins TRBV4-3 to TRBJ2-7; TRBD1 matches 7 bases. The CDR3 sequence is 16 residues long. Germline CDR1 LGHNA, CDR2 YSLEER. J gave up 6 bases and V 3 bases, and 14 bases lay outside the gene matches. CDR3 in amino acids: CASSQDSTGQLGEQYF. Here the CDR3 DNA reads TGCGCCAGCAGCCAGGACTCCACGGGACAGTTGGGCGAGCAGTACTTC.

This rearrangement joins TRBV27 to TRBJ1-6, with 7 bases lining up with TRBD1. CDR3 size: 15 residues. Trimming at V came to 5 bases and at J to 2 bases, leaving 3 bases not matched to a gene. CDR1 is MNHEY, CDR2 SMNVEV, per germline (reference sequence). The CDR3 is CASSVQGTYNSPLHF. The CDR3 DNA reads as TGTGCCAGCAGTGTACAGGGGACCTATAATTCACCCCTCCACTTT.

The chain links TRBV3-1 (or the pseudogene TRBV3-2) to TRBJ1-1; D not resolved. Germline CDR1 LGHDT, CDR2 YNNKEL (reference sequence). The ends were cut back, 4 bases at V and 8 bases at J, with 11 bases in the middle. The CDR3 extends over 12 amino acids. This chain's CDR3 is CASSLLYSEAFF. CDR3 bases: TGTGCCAGCAGCCTCCTCTATTCAGAAGCTTTCTTT.

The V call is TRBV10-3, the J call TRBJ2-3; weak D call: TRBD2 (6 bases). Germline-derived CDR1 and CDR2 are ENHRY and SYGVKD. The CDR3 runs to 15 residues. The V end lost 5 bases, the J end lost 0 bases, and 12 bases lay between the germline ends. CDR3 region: CAISTGTSSTDTQYF. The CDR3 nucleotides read TGTGCCATCAGTACCGGGACTTCTAGCACAGATACGCAGTATTTT.

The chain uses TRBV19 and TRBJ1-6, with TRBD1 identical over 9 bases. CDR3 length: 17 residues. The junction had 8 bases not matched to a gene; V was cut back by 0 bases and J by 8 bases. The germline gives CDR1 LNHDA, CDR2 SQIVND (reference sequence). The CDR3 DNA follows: TGTGCCAGTAGTATAGATCGGGGACAGGGCTTGGATTCACCCCTCCACTTT. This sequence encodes CASSIDRGQGLDSPLHF.

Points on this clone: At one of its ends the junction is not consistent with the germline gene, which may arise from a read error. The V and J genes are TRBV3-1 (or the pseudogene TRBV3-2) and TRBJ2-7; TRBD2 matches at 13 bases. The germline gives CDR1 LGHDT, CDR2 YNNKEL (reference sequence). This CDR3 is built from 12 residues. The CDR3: CASSQGTSGGMF. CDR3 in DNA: TGTGCCAGCAGCCAAGGGACTAGCGGGGGTATGTTC.

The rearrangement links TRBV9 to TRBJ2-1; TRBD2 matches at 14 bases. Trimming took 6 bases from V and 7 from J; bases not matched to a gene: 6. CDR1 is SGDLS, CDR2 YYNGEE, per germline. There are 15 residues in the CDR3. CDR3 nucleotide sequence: TGTGCCAGCACCCCGACTAGCGGGGGGGCTAATGAGCAGTTCTTC. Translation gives CASTPTSGGANEQFF. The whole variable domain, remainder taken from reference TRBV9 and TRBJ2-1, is DSGVTQTPKHLITATGQRVTLRCSPRSGDLSVYWYQQSLDQGLQFLIQYYNGEERAKGNILERFSAQQFPDLHSELNLSSLELGDSALYFCASTPTSGGANEQFFGPGTRLTVL.

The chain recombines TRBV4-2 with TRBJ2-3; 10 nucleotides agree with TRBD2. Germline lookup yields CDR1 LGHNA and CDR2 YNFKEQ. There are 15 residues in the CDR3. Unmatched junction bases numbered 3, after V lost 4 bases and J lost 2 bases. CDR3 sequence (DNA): TGTGCCAGCAGCCGTAGCGGGGGGTTCACAGATACGCAGTATTTT. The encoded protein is CASSRSGGFTDTQYF.

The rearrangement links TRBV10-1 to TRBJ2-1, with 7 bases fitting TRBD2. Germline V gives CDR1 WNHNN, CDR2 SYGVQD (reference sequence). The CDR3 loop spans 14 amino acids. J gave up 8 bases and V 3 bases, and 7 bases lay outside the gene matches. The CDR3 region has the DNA TGCGCCAGCAGTGAACGGGGGGTCATCGATGAGCAGTTCTTC. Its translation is CASSERGVIDEQFF.

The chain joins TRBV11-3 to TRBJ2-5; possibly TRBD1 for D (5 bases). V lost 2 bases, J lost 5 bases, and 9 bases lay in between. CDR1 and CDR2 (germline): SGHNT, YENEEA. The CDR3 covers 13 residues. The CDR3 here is CASSLYRQETQYF. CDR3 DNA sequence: TGTGCCAGCAGCTTATACAGGCAGGAGACCCAGTACTTC.

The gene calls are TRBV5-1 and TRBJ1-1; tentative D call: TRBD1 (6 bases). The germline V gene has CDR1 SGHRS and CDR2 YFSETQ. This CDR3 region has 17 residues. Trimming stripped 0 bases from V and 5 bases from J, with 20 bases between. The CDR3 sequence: CASSLAQGRIRRTEAFF. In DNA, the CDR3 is TGCGCCAGCAGCTTGGCTCAGGGGAGAATTAGAAGAACTGAAGCTTTCTTT. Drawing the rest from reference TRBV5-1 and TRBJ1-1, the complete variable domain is KAGVTQTPRYLIKTRGQQVTLSCSPISGHRSVSWYQQTPGQGLQFLFEYFSETQRNKGNFPGRFSGRQFSNSRSEMNVSTLELGDSALYLCASSLAQGRIRRTEAFFGQGTRLTVV.

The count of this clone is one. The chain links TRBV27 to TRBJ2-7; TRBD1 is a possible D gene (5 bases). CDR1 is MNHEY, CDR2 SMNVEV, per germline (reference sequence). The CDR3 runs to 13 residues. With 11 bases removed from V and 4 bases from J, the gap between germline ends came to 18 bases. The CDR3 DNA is TGTGCCTCCGGCAGAGACCAGGGTTACGAGCAGTACTTC. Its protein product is CASGRDQGYEQYF.

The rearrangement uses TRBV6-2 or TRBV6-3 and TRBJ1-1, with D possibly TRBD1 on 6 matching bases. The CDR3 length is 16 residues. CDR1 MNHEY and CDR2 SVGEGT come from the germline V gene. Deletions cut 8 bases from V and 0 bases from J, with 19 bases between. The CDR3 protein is CASRLGPRGMNTEAFF. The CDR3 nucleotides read TGTGCCAGCCGCCTGGGGCCTAGGGGGATGAACACTGAAGCTTTCTTT.

The DNA of the CDR3 is TGTGCCAGCAGCTTAATCGGGGGTTCCCCCTTTGCCTACACCTTC. Translating gives CASSLIGGSPFAYTF. The chain combines TRBV7-9 with TRBJ1-2, with a weak D call TRBD1 (5 bases). The CDR3 length is 15 residues. Germline V gene lookup returns CDR1 SEHNR and CDR2 FQNEAQ (reference sequence). The ends were cut back, 2 bases at V and 10 bases at J, with 20 bases in the middle.

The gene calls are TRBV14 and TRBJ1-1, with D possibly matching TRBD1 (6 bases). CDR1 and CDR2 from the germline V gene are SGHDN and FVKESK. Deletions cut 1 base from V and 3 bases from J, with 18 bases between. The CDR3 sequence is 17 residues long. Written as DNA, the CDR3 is TGTGCCAGCAGCCAAGGGTTCAGGGGCGTCGGGGACACTGAAGCTTTCTTT. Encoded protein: CASSQGFRGVGDTEAFF.

The CDR3 DNA reads TGTGCCAGCAGCTTAATTTCCCTGACGGGGGGCGGGACCCAGTACTTC. Its translation is CASSLISLTGGGTQYF. V gene TRBV5-4 combines with J gene TRBJ2-5, with a weak D call TRBD2 (7 bases). CDR3 length: 16 amino acids. V dropped 2 bases and J dropped 7 bases, with 21 bases sitting between them. CDR1 is SGHNT, CDR2 YYREEE, per germline (reference sequence).

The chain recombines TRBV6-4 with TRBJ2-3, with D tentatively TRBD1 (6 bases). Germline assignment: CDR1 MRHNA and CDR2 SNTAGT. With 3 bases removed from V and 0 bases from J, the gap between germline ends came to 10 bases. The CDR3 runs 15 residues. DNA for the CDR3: TGTGCCAGCAGTGAGCGGCAGGGGAGCACAGATACGCAGTATTTT. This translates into CASSERQGSTDTQYF.

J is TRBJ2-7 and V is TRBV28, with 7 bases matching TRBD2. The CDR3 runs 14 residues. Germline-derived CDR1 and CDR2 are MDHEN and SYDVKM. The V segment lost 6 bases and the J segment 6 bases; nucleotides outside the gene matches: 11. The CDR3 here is CASRGGTFFGEQYF. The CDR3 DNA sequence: TGTGCCAGCAGGGGGGGGACCTTTTTTGGCGAGCAGTACTTC.

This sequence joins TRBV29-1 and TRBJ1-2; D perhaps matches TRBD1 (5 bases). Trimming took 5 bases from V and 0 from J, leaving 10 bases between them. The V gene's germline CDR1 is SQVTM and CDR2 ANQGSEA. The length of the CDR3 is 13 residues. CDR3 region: CSVPQGTNYGYTF. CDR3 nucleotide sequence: TGCAGCGTTCCGCAGGGCACTAACTATGGCTACACCTTC.

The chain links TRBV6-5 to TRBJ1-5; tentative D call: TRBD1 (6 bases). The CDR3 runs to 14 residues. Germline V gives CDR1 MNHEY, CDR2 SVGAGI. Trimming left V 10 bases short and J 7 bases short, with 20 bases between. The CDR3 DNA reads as TGTGCCACCCAAAACTCACAGGGTCGACAGCCCCAGCATTTT. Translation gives CATQNSQGRQPQHF.

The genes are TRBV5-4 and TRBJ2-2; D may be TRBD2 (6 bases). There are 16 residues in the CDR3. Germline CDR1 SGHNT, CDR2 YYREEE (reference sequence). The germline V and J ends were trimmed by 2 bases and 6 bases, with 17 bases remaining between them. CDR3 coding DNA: TGTGCCAGCAGCTTACCACCCGGGGACTTAGCCGGGGAGCTGTTTTTT. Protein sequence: CASSLPPGDLAGELFF.

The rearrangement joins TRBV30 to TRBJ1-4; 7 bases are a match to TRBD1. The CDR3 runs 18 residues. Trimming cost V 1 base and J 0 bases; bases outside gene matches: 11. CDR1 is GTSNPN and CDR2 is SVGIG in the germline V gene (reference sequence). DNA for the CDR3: TGTGCCTGGAGTGGGACCGGGACAGCCCTTGCAACTAATGAAAAACTGTTTTTT. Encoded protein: CAWSGTGTALATNEKLFF.

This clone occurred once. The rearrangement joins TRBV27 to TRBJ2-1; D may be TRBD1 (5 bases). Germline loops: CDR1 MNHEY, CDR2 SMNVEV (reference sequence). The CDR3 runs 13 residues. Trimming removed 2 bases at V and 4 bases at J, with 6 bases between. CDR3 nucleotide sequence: TGTGCCAGCAGTTTAGGGGCATACAATGAGCAGTTCTTC. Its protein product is CASSLGAYNEQFF.

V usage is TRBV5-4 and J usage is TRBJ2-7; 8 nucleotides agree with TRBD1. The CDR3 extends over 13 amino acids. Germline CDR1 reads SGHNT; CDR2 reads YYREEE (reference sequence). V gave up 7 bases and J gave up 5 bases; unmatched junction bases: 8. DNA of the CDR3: TGTGCCAGCCGAGGACAGGGTGTCAACGAGCAGTACTTC. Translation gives CASRGQGVNEQYF.

The CDR3 sequence: CASSYLAGEQFF. The CDR3 region has the DNA TGTGCCAGCAGTTACCTAGCGGGCGAGCAGTTCTTC. The chain uses TRBV6-5 and TRBJ2-1; 8 nucleotides match TRBD2. With 2 bases clipped from V and 10 bases from J, the junction kept 1 base outside the gene matches. The CDR3 has 12 amino acids. Germline V gives CDR1 MNHEY, CDR2 SVGAGI.

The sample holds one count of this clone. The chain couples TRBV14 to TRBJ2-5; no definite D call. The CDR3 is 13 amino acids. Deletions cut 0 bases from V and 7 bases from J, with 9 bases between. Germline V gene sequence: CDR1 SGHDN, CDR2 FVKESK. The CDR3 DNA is TGTGCCAGCAGCCAAGATCGGTTCGGGACCCAGTACTTC. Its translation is CASSQDRFGTQYF.

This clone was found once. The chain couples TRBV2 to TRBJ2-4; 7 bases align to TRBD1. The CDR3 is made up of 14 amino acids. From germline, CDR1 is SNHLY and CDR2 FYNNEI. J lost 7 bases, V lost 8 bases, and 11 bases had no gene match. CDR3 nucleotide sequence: TGTGCCAGCGGAGGACAGGCTGTCGGGAACATTCAGTACTTC. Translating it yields CASGGQAVGNIQYF. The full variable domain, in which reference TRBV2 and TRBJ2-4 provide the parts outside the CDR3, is EPEVTQTPSHQVTQMGQEVILRCVPISNHLYFYWYRQILGQKVEFLVSFYNNEISEKSEIFDDQFSVERPDGSNFTLKIRSTKLEDSAMYFCASGGQAVGNIQYFGAGTRLSVL.